One T cell receptor beta chain is described in this entry. The CDR3 runs to 18 residues. J gave up 2 bases and V 3 bases, and 9 bases lay outside the gene matches. Germline V gene sequence: CDR1 SGHVS, CDR2 FQNEAQ. This specimen belongs to a study of T cell changes during pregnancy in multiple sclerosis. Clones were read by immunoSEQ multiplex PCR, and TCRdb kept only the in-frame ones, dropping some. The repertoire consists of some 89,000 clones, with 85% to 95% occurring once and the leading ten covering 2.5%. The source was peripheral blood, collected in the third trimester of pregnancy. The origin of this receptor is a female donor with multiple sclerosis, enrolled in a pregnancy study. This chain connects TRBV7-8 to TRBJ2-6; 8 nucleotides line up with TRBD1. CDR3 region: CASSFNRQGQAGANVLTF. The CDR3 DNA follows: TGTGCCAGCAGCTTTAACCGACAGGGACAGGCTGGGGCCAACGTCCTGACTTTC. The complete variable domain, with remaining parts taken from reference TRBV7-8 and TRBJ2-6, reads GAGVSQSPRYKVAKRGQDVALRCDPISGHVSLFWYQQALGQGPEFLTYFQNEAQLDKSGLPSDRFFAERPEGSVSTLKIQRTQQEDSAVYLCASSFNRQGQAGANVLTFGAGSRLTVL.